The 29 T cell receptor beta chains below were found in one sample sequenced in a study of blood T cell repertoires in COVID-19. The table came from immunoSEQ multiplex PCR; TCRdb's copy has only in-frame clones and leaves some out. The sample records under 300,000 clones, around 85% being singletons. Material: PBMCs or T cells enriched from blood (not recorded which). The source is a woman aged 50 to 65 who had recovered from COVID-19.

V and J are TRBV5-6 and TRBJ2-3, with TRBD2 matching 10 bases. Looked up from germline, CDR1 is SGHDT and CDR2 is YYEEEE. V lost 0 bases and J lost 1; bases outside the gene matches: 2. The CDR3 has 16 residues. DNA of the CDR3: TGTGCCAGCAGCTTGGAAGGGACTAGCGGCACAGATACGCAGTATTTT. Protein product: CASSLEGTSGTDTQYF.

Only a few counts were recorded for this clone. The rearrangement links TRBV7-9 to TRBJ1-1; weak D call: TRBD1 (5 bases). V was shortened by 5 bases and J by 8 bases, with 12 bases between the two germline ends. This CDR3 has 12 residues. Germline CDR1 and CDR2: SEHNR and FQNEAQ (reference sequence). The CDR3 spells CASSPLGGEAFF. CDR3 sequence (DNA): TGTGCCAGCAGCCCCCTGGGGGGGGAAGCTTTCTTT.

The CDR3, as DNA: TGCGCCAGCAGCTTGGCAGGGGGCGGCACAGATACGCAGTATTTT. It specifies CASSLAGGGTDTQYF. The rearrangement joins TRBV5-1 to TRBJ2-3, with TRBD1 identical over 8 bases. Germline lookup yields CDR1 SGHRS and CDR2 YFSETQ. CDR3 size: 15 residues. After removal of 0 bases from V and 1 base from J, the junction contained 1 base not matched to a gene.

The gene calls are TRBV28 and TRBJ2-2, with TRBD2 matching 10 bases. CDR1 and CDR2 (germline): MDHEN, SYDVKM. The J segment lost 2 bases and the V segment lost 6 bases, leaving 6 bases of the junction unmatched. The CDR3 consists of 16 residues. CDR3 in amino acids: CASSQLAGPNTGELFF. The CDR3 bases are TGTGCCAGCAGCCAACTAGCGGGACCCAACACCGGGGAGCTGTTTTTT. Based on the CDR3 plus reference TRBV28 and TRBJ2-2, the full variable domain is DVKVTQSSRYLVKRTGEKVFLECVQDMDHENMFWYRQDPGLGLRLIYFSYDVKMKEKGDIPEGYSVSREKKERFSLILESASTNQTSMYLCASSQLAGPNTGELFFGEGSRLTVL.

CDR3 coding DNA: TGTGCCAGCAGCTTAGAAGTCTCTCGGGACAGGGTTACCTACGAGCAGTACTTC. Protein product: CASSLEVSRDRVTYEQYF. V is TRBV11-2 and J is TRBJ2-7; 9 positions match TRBD1. The length of the CDR3 is 18 residues. The trim removed 0 bases at V and 2 bases at J, leaving 11 bases unmatched. CDR1 is SGHAT and CDR2 is FQNNGV in the germline V gene. Combining the CDR3 with reference TRBV11-2 and TRBJ2-7 gives the whole variable domain EAGVAQSPRYKIIEKRQSVAFWCNPISGHATLYWYQQILGQGPKLLIQFQNNGVVDDSQLPKDRFSAERLKGVDSTLKIQPAKLEDSAVYLCASSLEVSRDRVTYEQYFGPGTRLTVT.

The chain links TRBV6-5 to TRBJ1-1; TRBD1 is a possible D gene (5 bases). CDR1 is MNHEY and CDR2 is SVGAGI in the germline V gene. The CDR3 loop spans 13 amino acids. V gave up 7 bases and J gave up 5 bases, with 14 bases separating them. CDR3 nucleotides: TGTGCCAGCACCTTCTCGGGGGGGACTGAAGCTTTCTTT. Translated, it gives CASTFSGGTEAFF.

This sequence joins TRBV5-1 and TRBJ2-1; D may be TRBD2 (6 bases). The CDR3 runs to 17 residues. The V gene lost 5 bases and the J gene lost 0 bases, with 18 bases spanning the gap. Germline assignment: CDR1 SGHRS and CDR2 YFSETQ. CDR3 protein: CASSVLARSSSYNEQFF. The CDR3 DNA sequence: TGCGCCAGCAGTGTTCTAGCGAGGTCTAGCTCCTACAATGAGCAGTTCTTC.

The rearrangement uses TRBV27 and TRBJ2-2, with 8 bases identical to TRBD1. Germline CDR1 is MNHEY and CDR2 is SMNVEV (reference sequence). V dropped 4 bases and J dropped 1; count of bases not matched to a gene: 2. This CDR3 spans 15 amino acids. The CDR3 region has the DNA TGTGCCAGCAGTTCCGGGACAGGGAACACCGGGGAGCTGTTTTTT. It encodes CASSSGTGNTGELFF.

The CDR3 DNA is TGCGCCAGCAGCCGTGACGGACAGGGGCTCGGCACTGAAGCTTTCTTT. Its protein is CASSRDGQGLGTEAFF. The chain recombines TRBV4-1 with TRBJ1-1; the match to TRBD1 covers 9 bases. Germline V lookup: CDR1 MGHRA, CDR2 YSYEKL. The CDR3 sequence is 16 residues long. The ends lost 4 bases at V and 4 bases at J; junction bases unmatched: 10.

This chain uses TRBV2 with TRBJ1-6; a possible D gene is TRBD1 (6 bases). Germline values: CDR1 SNHLY, CDR2 FYNNEI. V lost 2 bases, J lost 8 bases, and 10 bases lay in between. This CDR3 comprises 14 residues. The CDR3 DNA sequence: TGTGCCAGCAGTGAAAGCAGGGGCCATTCACCCCTCCACTTT. This translates into CASSESRGHSPLHF.

V gene TRBV30 combines with J gene TRBJ1-6; no clear D. In germline, CDR1 is GTSNPN, CDR2 SVGIG (reference sequence). The CDR3 loop spans 12 amino acids. Trimming left V 1 base short and J 7 bases short, with 5 bases between. CDR3 amino acids: CAWSGVNSPLHF. The CDR3 nucleotides read TGTGCCTGGAGTGGCGTCAATTCACCCCTCCACTTT.

The chain combines TRBV7-8 with TRBJ2-5; no definite D call. Germline assignment: CDR1 SGHVS and CDR2 FQNEAQ. Trimming shortened V by 1 base and J by 5 bases, and 11 bases separated the two germline ends. The CDR3 is 14 amino acids. The CDR3 DNA follows: TGTGCCAGCAGCTTAGTAAAACTCAGGGAGACCCAGTACTTC. It yields the protein CASSLVKLRETQYF. Supplemented by reference TRBV7-8 and TRBJ2-5, the full variable domain reads GAGVSQSPRYKVAKRGQDVALRCDPISGHVSLFWYQQALGQGPEFLTYFQNEAQLDKSGLPSDRFFAERPEGSVSTLKIQRTQQEDSAVYLCASSLVKLRETQYFGPGTRLLVL.

The chain couples TRBV28 to TRBJ2-5; 9 bases are shared with TRBD1. Germline V gene sequence: CDR1 MDHEN, CDR2 SYDVKM. The CDR3 is made up of 16 amino acids. With V trimmed by 5 bases and J by 3 bases, 10 bases remained unmatched. The CDR3 here is CASSGAGQGSKETQYF. Here the CDR3 DNA reads TGTGCCAGCAGTGGGGCCGGACAGGGGAGCAAAGAGACCCAGTACTTC.

The chain employs TRBV19 and TRBJ2-6, with 9 positions matching TRBD2. J was trimmed by 1 base and V by 3 bases; bases with no gene match: 7. The V gene's germline CDR1 is LNHDA and CDR2 SQIVND (reference sequence). The CDR3 covers 18 residues. The CDR3 sequence: CASSMVSGSLSGANVLTF. CDR3 in DNA: TGTGCCAGTAGTATGGTTAGCGGGAGTCTTTCTGGGGCCAACGTCCTGACTTTC.

The rearrangement uses TRBV25-1 and TRBJ1-5; 12 bases are shared with TRBD1. In germline, CDR1 is MGHDK, CDR2 SYGVNS. The length of the CDR3 is 16 residues. Trimming removed 3 bases from V and 7 bases from J; junction bases left unmatched: 7. CDR3 nucleotide sequence: TGTGCCAGCAGTGATCCTGGGACAGGGGGCGGCCAGCCCCAGCATTTT. Translated, it gives CASSDPGTGGGQPQHF.

The gene calls are TRBV7-9 and TRBJ1-3, with TRBD1 identical over 7 bases. The J segment lost 8 bases and the V segment lost 4 bases, leaving 2 bases of the junction unmatched. CDR1 is SEHNR, CDR2 FQNEAQ, per germline (reference sequence). This CDR3 has 12 amino acids. The CDR3 protein is CASSSQGYTIYF. The CDR3 DNA follows: TGTGCCAGCAGCTCACAGGGGTACACCATATATTTT.

This chain uses TRBV6-5 with TRBJ2-3, with TRBD2 as a possible D gene (6 bases). This CDR3 contains 13 residues. Between the trimmed V and J ends, which lost 7 bases and 1 base, there was a span of 9 bases. In germline, CDR1 is MNHEY, CDR2 SVGAGI. The chain's CDR3 is CASTGTGTDTQYF. The CDR3 DNA reads TGTGCCAGCACGGGGACTGGCACAGATACGCAGTATTTT.

V is TRBV2 and J is TRBJ1-1, with TRBD1 matching 12 bases. The CDR3 has 16 residues. The V segment lost 4 bases and the J segment 4 bases; nucleotides outside the gene matches: 7. Germline V gene lookup returns CDR1 SNHLY and CDR2 FYNNEI. The CDR3, as DNA: TGTGCCAGCAGTGGGGTCGGGACAGGGGGCTTCACTGAAGCTTTCTTT. This gives the protein CASSGVGTGGFTEAFF.

The V gene is TRBV19, the J gene TRBJ2-7; 11 nucleotides agree with TRBD2. Losses at the gene ends were 3 bases for V and 5 bases for J; bases not matched to a gene: 6. The CDR3 length is 15 residues. Germline V gene data show CDR1 as LNHDA and CDR2 as SQIVND (reference sequence). CDR3 sequence (DNA): TGTGCCAGTAGTATGGCTAGCGGGAGGACCCACGAGCAGTACTTC. Translated, it gives CASSMASGRTHEQYF.

This chain uses TRBV4-1 with TRBJ1-3; D might be TRBD1 (5 bases). Germline CDR1 reads MGHRA; CDR2 reads YSYEKL. Trimming left V 0 bases short and J 1 base short, with 7 bases between. CDR3 length equals 15 residues. CDR3 bases: TGCGCCAGCAGCCAAGACCCAGGGTCTGGAAACACCATATATTTT. Its translation is CASSQDPGSGNTIYF.

The V call is TRBV18, the J call TRBJ2-7, with 10 bases identical to TRBD1. Looked up from germline, CDR1 is KGHSH and CDR2 is LQKENI. With V trimmed by 4 bases and J by 4 bases, 4 bases remained unmatched. This CDR3 region has 14 residues. The CDR3 here is CASSRTGGLYEQYF. The CDR3 region has the DNA TGTGCCAGCTCACGGACAGGGGGTCTTTACGAGCAGTACTTC.

V and J are TRBV28 and TRBJ2-2; no clear D gene. Looked up from germline, CDR1 is MDHEN and CDR2 is SYDVKM. This CDR3 has 11 amino acids. V lost 3 bases, J lost 7 bases, and 3 bases lay in between. CDR3: CASSFGGELFF. Written as DNA, the CDR3 is TGTGCCAGCAGTTTCGGCGGGGAGCTGTTTTTT.

The rearrangement joins TRBV6-1 to TRBJ1-2, with 7 bases matching TRBD1. The CDR3 covers 14 residues. The germline V gene encodes CDR1 MNHNS and CDR2 SASEGT. V lost 3 bases, J lost 4 bases, and 5 bases stayed unmatched. Here the CDR3 DNA reads TGTGCCAGCAGTGACCTTCAGGGGGTCTATGGCTACACCTTC. Protein product: CASSDLQGVYGYTF.

The chain has TRBV6-6 and TRBJ1-5, with D possibly TRBD1 on 5 matching bases. Germline V gene data show CDR1 as MNHNY and CDR2 as SVGAGI (reference sequence). The CDR3 has 17 amino acids. The V end was cut by 5 bases, the J end by 9 bases, with 26 bases between. The CDR3 sequence is CASSPLGQAARSWPQHF. The CDR3 DNA is TGTGCCAGCAGTCCTCTGGGGCAGGCGGCTCGGTCGTGGCCCCAGCATTTT.

The chain is built from TRBV5-1 and TRBJ2-7, with D perhaps TRBD1 (7 bases). Trimming shortened V by 1 base and J by 3 bases, and 11 bases separated the two germline ends. Per the germline V gene, CDR1 is SGHRS and CDR2 is YFSETQ. The CDR3 sequence is 14 residues long. CDR3 region: CASSLQGGSYEQYF. DNA for the CDR3: TGCGCCAGCAGCTTGCAGGGGGGCAGCTACGAGCAGTACTTC.

J is TRBJ1-1 and V is TRBV5-5; D gene unclear. Trimming stripped 3 bases from V and 1 base from J, with 13 bases between. The CDR3 loop spans 15 amino acids. Germline values: CDR1 SGHKS, CDR2 YYEKEE (reference sequence). CDR3 amino acids: CASSSRHASNTEAFF. In DNA form, the CDR3 reads TGTGCCAGCAGCTCGAGACATGCGTCGAACACTGAAGCTTTCTTT.

The chain combines TRBV28 with TRBJ1-5; D perhaps matches TRBD1 (6 bases). The CDR3 is made up of 20 amino acids. Trimming removed 6 bases at V and 4 bases at J, with 31 bases between. Per germline, CDR1 MDHEN and CDR2 SYDVKM. The CDR3 region has the DNA TGTGCCAGCAGCCGGCCTGCTGGTAGGGCTGGGGGGGGCCCTAATCAGCCCCAGCATTTT. This gives the protein CASSRPAGRAGGGPNQPQHF.

The V call is TRBV27, the J call TRBJ2-1, with D possibly TRBD2 on 6 matching bases. The CDR3 is 16 residues long. V was clipped by 3 bases and J by 8 bases, with 20 bases between them. CDR1 and CDR2 (germline): MNHEY, SMNVEV (reference sequence). CDR3 region: CASSLPGALALDEQFF. The CDR3 DNA sequence: TGTGCCAGCAGTTTGCCGGGAGCCTTGGCACTGGATGAGCAGTTCTTC.

This rearrangement joins TRBV9 to TRBJ2-7, with TRBD2 matching 7 bases. The CDR3 extends over 16 amino acids. Germline V gene data show CDR1 as SGDLS and CDR2 as YYNGEE. Trimming at V came to 4 bases and at J to 3 bases, leaving 13 bases not matched to a gene. The DNA for the CDR3 is TGTGCCAGCAGCCCACGTAGCGCTAGCGGCCACTACGAGCAGTACTTC. Residues: CASSPRSASGHYEQYF.